This T cell receptor beta chain came from a study of blood T cell repertoires in COVID-19. Study-level background: T cells, B-cell-depleted T cells, or PBMCs supplied cDNA or gDNA.

Method: immunoSEQ multiplex PCR; TCRdb's copy keeps in-frame clones and lacks some. The sample gives 98,000 or so clones, roughly 86% of which show up once; over 10% is in the top ten. This sequence originates from a woman between 55 and 75 years old in a cohort sampled during active or convalescent COVID-19. Input material: peripheral blood.

In DNA, the CDR3 is TGTGCCAGCAGTGAAGTGACATATGGGTATCAGCCCCAGCATTTT. Translating it yields CASSEVTYGYQPQHF. The V and J genes are TRBV6-1 and TRBJ1-5; unclear D gene. Trimming removed 1 base at V and 5 bases at J, with 12 bases between. CDR1 and CDR2 (germline): MNHNS, SASEGT. CDR3 length: 15 amino acids.